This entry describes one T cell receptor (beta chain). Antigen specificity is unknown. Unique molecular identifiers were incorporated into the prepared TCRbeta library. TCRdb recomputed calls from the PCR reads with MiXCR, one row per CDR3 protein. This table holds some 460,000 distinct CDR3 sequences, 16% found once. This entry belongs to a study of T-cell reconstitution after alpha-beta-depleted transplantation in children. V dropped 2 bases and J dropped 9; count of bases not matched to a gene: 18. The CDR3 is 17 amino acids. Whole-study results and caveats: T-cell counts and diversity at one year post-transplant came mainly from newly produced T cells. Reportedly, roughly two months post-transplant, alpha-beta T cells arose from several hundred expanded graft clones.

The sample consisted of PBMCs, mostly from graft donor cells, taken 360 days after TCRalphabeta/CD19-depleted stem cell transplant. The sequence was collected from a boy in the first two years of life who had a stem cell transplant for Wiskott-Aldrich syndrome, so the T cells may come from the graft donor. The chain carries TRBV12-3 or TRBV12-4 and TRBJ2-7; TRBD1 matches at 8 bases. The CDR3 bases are TGTGCCAGCAGTTTACGGCCCGTGGGACAGGTGATAATCGGGCAGTACTTC. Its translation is CASSLRPVGQVIIGQYF.